A single sample is the source of the 21 T cell receptor beta chains below, sequenced in a study of blood T cell repertoires in COVID-19. The repertoire was sequenced with immunoSEQ multiplex PCR; TCRdb's copy has only in-frame clones and lacks some. The sample carries 150,000 to 200,000 clones, around 90% recorded once. The specimen sequenced was peripheral blood. The receptors were gathered from a woman between 50 and 59 years old with acute or convalescent COVID-19.

This clone was counted once. The rearrangement links TRBV10-3 to TRBJ2-2; TRBD1 aligns across 7 bases. The CDR3 runs 17 residues. CDR1 is ENHRY, CDR2 SYGVKD, per germline. Trimming removed 3 bases from V and 5 bases from J; junction bases left unmatched: 12. CDR3 sequence reads: CAISDLRDSLTTGELFF. The DNA of the CDR3 is TGTGCCATCAGTGACCTCCGGGACAGCCTGACGACCGGGGAGCTGTTTTTT.

The V call is TRBV19, the J call TRBJ1-6; 7 bases are shared with TRBD1. V lost 6 bases and J lost 5; bases outside the gene matches: 16. This CDR3 is built from 18 residues. CDR1 and CDR2 (germline): LNHDA, SQIVND (reference sequence). CDR3 protein: CASRRTGRTMGDNSPLHF. CDR3 nucleotide sequence: TGTGCCAGTAGACGGACAGGCCGGACGATGGGGGATAATTCACCCCTCCACTTT.

The genes are TRBV6-5 and TRBJ1-2; D is possibly TRBD1 (5 bases). This CDR3 contains 14 residues. CDR1 and CDR2 (germline): MNHEY, SVGAGI. The V end lost 0 bases, the J end lost 5 bases, and 10 bases lay between the germline ends. This chain's CDR3 is CASSYSSPGYGYTF. The CDR3 DNA follows: TGTGCCAGCAGTTACTCGTCGCCAGGGTATGGCTACACCTTC.

The chain employs TRBV6-5 and TRBJ1-1, with no clear D. The CDR3 loop spans 15 amino acids. CDR1 and CDR2 from the germline V gene are MNHEY and SVGAGI. Deletions cut 2 bases from V and 0 bases from J, with 10 bases between. The CDR3 spells CASSYELPLNTEAFF. CDR3 bases: TGTGCCAGCAGTTACGAACTCCCCCTGAACACTGAAGCTTTCTTT.

In its sample, this clone was seen a few times. This sequence joins TRBV2 and TRBJ1-1; possibly TRBD1 for D (6 bases). Germline values: CDR1 SNHLY, CDR2 FYNNEI. The CDR3 contains 13 residues. Deletions cut 10 bases from V and 4 bases from J, with 16 bases between. The chain's CDR3 is CAIQAGGSTEAFF. Here the CDR3 DNA reads TGTGCCATCCAAGCGGGGGGCAGCACTGAAGCTTTCTTT.

This chain joins TRBV29-1 and TRBJ2-1; 7 bases map to TRBD2. The CDR3 length is 15 residues. The J segment lost 1 base and the V segment lost 7 bases, leaving 10 bases of the junction unmatched. The V gene's germline CDR1 is SQVTM and CDR2 ANQGSEA. The CDR3 coding sequence is TGCAGCGCTAATAGGGAGGGTATTTCCTACAATGAGCAGTTCTTC. Protein: CSANREGISYNEQFF.

The chain uses TRBV10-3 and TRBJ2-3, with 12 nucleotides matching TRBD2. CDR3 size: 16 residues. Germline CDR1 is ENHRY and CDR2 is SYGVKD. Trimming cost V 10 bases and J 4 bases; bases outside gene matches: 12. In DNA form, the CDR3 reads TGTGCCACAGCCGCGACTAGCGGGGGCGTCGCAGATACGCAGTATTTT. Its translation is CATAATSGGVADTQYF.

J is TRBJ1-6 and V is TRBV5-1; possible D gene TRBD1, 6 bases. V shed 0 bases and J shed 6 bases, with 7 bases lying between them. CDR1 and CDR2 (germline): SGHRS, YFSETQ. The CDR3 loop spans 14 amino acids. The DNA of the CDR3 is TGCGCCAGCAGCTTGGTACAGGGTAATTCACCCCTCCACTTT. Its translation: CASSLVQGNSPLHF. Combining the CDR3 with reference TRBV5-1 and TRBJ1-6 gives the whole variable domain KAGVTQTPRYLIKTRGQQVTLSCSPISGHRSVSWYQQTPGQGLQFLFEYFSETQRNKGNFPGRFSGRQFSNSRSEMNVSTLELGDSALYLCASSLVQGNSPLHFGNGTRLTVT.

A few counts support this clone. V gene TRBV2 combines with J gene TRBJ1-6; D perhaps matches TRBD1 (5 bases). The CDR3 extends over 13 amino acids. The ends were cut back, 3 bases at V and 8 bases at J, with 8 bases in the middle. Germline lookup yields CDR1 SNHLY and CDR2 FYNNEI. The DNA of the CDR3 is TGTGCCAGCAGTGACGAGACAGATTCACCCCTCCACTTT. Amino acids: CASSDETDSPLHF.

The V gene is TRBV11-2, the J gene TRBJ1-2, with a possible D match to TRBD1 (5 bases). Trimming stripped 4 bases from V and 8 bases from J, with 8 bases between. The CDR3 extends over 11 amino acids. In germline, CDR1 is SGHAT, CDR2 FQNNGV. DNA for the CDR3: TGTGCCAGCAGCTCGGCAGGGGGCTACACCTTC. Translated, it gives CASSSAGGYTF.

This clone has more than one count but fewer than ten. The chain uses TRBV6-6 and TRBJ1-2, with D possibly TRBD1 on 5 matching bases. Trimming removed 2 bases from V and 6 bases from J, with 10 bases in between. The CDR3 consists of 13 residues. Germline loops: CDR1 MNHNY, CDR2 SVGAGI (reference sequence). The CDR3 nucleotides read TGTGCCAGCAGTTACCGACGGGGGGATGGCTACACCTTC. Translation: CASSYRRGDGYTF.

This clone was seen once. J is TRBJ2-2 and V is TRBV6-5; no reliable D call. Trimming left V 6 bases short and J 1 base short, with 9 bases between. The germline CDR1 and CDR2 sequences are MNHEY and SVGAGI. The CDR3 extends over 14 amino acids. CDR3 protein: CASSNPQNTGELFF. CDR3 in DNA: TGTGCCAGCAGCAATCCACAGAACACCGGGGAGCTGTTTTTT.

The chain recombines TRBV6-2 or TRBV6-3 with TRBJ2-1, with TRBD2 matching 9 bases. Trimming removed 0 bases from V and 7 bases from J; junction bases left unmatched: 7. This CDR3 has 16 residues. The germline V gene encodes CDR1 MNHEY and CDR2 SVGEGT. The CDR3 sequence: CASSYSELAGWNEQFF. Written as DNA, the CDR3 is TGTGCCAGCAGTTACTCCGAACTAGCGGGTTGGAATGAGCAGTTCTTC.

V gene TRBV15 combines with J gene TRBJ1-2; TRBD1 is a possible D gene (6 bases). There are 12 residues in the CDR3. Germline V gene data show CDR1 as LNHNV and CDR2 as YYDKDF (reference sequence). Trimming pared 2 bases from V and 7 bases from J, leaving 8 bases between. Written as DNA, the CDR3 is TGTGCCACCAGCAGACGAGGGGGTGGCTACACCTTC. It is translated as CATSRRGGGYTF.

The chain is built from TRBV24-1 and TRBJ1-2; 8 positions agree with TRBD1. Germline values: CDR1 KGHDR, CDR2 SFDVKD. J gave up 2 bases and V 4 bases, and 2 bases lay outside the gene matches. This CDR3 has 14 amino acids. This CDR3 is CATSERTGNYGYTF. CDR3 in DNA: TGTGCCACCAGTGAGAGGACAGGGAACTATGGCTACACCTTC.

J is TRBJ1-2 and V is TRBV12-3 or TRBV12-4, with D possibly TRBD1 on 5 matching bases. The CDR3 is 13 residues long. V gave up 8 bases and J gave up 5 bases, with 15 bases separating them. CDR3 sequence: CASGRGPRYGYTF. The CDR3 DNA reads TGTGCCAGCGGAAGGGGCCCTAGGTATGGCTACACCTTC.

A single count supports this clone. The J gene is TRBJ2-3, the V gene TRBV6-5; 7 positions agree with TRBD1. V lost 0 bases and J lost 2; bases outside the gene matches: 2. The germline V gene encodes CDR1 MNHEY and CDR2 SVGAGI. CDR3 length: 15 residues. CDR3: CASSYSGQPTDTQYF. The CDR3 DNA is TGTGCCAGCAGTTACTCGGGACAGCCCACAGATACGCAGTATTTT.

J is TRBJ2-1 and V is TRBV7-2; TRBD2 agrees at 8 bases. Trimming removed 4 bases from V and 4 bases from J; junction bases left unmatched: 6. The CDR3 has 15 residues. Looked up from germline, CDR1 is SGHTA and CDR2 is FQGNSA. The CDR3 protein is CASSSQREFYNEQFF. CDR3 bases: TGTGCCAGCAGCTCCCAGCGGGAGTTTTACAATGAGCAGTTCTTC.

The chain links TRBV2 to TRBJ2-2, with TRBD1 identical over 8 bases. The length of the CDR3 is 16 residues. J gave up 3 bases and V 5 bases, and 8 bases lay outside the gene matches. The germline CDR1 and CDR2 sequences are SNHLY and FYNNEI. The CDR3 nucleotides are TGTGCCAGCAGTCTTCAGGGGGCCGACTACACCGGGGAGCTGTTTTTT. Translation: CASSLQGADYTGELFF.

The V and J genes are TRBV30 and TRBJ1-1; unclear D gene. V was trimmed by 3 bases and J by 1 base, leaving 9 bases between them. Germline CDR1 is GTSNPN and CDR2 is SVGIG (reference sequence). This CDR3 is 13 amino acids long. The CDR3: CAWRLEANTEAFF. CDR3 DNA sequence: TGTGCCTGGAGATTAGAGGCGAACACTGAAGCTTTCTTT.

The rearrangement links TRBV9 to TRBJ1-6, with 9 bases fitting TRBD1. Losses at the gene ends were 4 bases for V and 8 bases for J; bases not matched to a gene: 4. Germline CDR1 is SGDLS and CDR2 is YYNGEE. The CDR3 length is 14 residues. CDR3 in amino acids: CASSPRTGDSPLHF. CDR3 nucleotide sequence: TGTGCCAGCAGCCCCCGGACAGGGGATTCACCCCTCCACTTT.